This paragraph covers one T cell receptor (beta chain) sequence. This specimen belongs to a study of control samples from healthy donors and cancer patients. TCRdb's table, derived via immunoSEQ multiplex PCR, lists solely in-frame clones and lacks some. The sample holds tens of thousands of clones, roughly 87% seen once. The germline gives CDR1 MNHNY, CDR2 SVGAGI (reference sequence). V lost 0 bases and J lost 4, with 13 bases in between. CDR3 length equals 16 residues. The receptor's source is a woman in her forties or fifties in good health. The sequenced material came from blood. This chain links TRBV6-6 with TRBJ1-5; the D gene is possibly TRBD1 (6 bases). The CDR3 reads CASSYSGGARNQPQHF. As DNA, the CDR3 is TGTGCCAGCAGTTACTCGGGGGGGGCGCGGAATCAGCCCCAGCATTTT.